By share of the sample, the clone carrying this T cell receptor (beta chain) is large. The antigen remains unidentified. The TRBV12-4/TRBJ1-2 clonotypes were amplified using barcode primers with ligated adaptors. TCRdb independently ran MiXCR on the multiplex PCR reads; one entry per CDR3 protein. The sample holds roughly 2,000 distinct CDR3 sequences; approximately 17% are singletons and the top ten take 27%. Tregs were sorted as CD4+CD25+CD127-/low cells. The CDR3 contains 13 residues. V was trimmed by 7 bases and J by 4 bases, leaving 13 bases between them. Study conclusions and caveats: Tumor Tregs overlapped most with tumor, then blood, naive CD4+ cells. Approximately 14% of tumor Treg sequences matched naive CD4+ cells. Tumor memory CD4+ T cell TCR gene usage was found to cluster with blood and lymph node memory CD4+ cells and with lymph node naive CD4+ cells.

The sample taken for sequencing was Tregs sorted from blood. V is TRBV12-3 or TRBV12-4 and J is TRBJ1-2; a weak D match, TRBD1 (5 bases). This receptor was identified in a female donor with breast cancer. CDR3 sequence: CASIEEGSYGYTF. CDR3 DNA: TGTGCCAGCATAGAGGAGGGGTCCTATGGCTACACCTTC.